This is a list of T cell receptor beta chains from one sample in a study of cytomegalovirus exposure and HLA in healthy donors. The data were produced by immunoSEQ multiplex PCR, yet TCRdb's version contains in-frame clones alone and is incomplete. Among 150,000 to 200,000 clones, approximately 84% were seen once, and the ten largest hold less than 8.5%. Input material: PBMCs. These receptors all come from a man in his late teens or twenties in good health and CMV-seropositive. Each CDR3 is given with its conserved first and last residue. Each record gives: clone size, V gene, J gene, D gene, CDR3 DNA, CDR3 protein. The D gene is left open where the match is weak. The size of a clone is reported for some rows only, either as once, few or many, or as a class for expanded clones.

>once|TRBV5-1|TRBJ2-5|TRBD1
TGCGCCAGCCAGGGACAGCTAGTGAAAGAGACCCAGTACTTC
CASQGQLVKETQYF
>.|TRBV14|TRBJ2-1|TRBD2
TGTGCCAGCAGCCCCCTCAAAGGCGGGAGGAATGAGCAGTTCTTC
CASSPLKGGRNEQFF
>.|TRBV28|TRBJ2-4|TRBD2
TGTGCCAGCAGCCCTTGGGGGGGAGCTGCCAAAAACATTCAGTACTTC
CASSPWGGAAKNIQYF
>.|TRBV2|TRBJ2-2|.
TGTGCCAGCTCCCCAGGGACGAACACCGGGGAGCTGTTTTTT
CASSPGTNTGELFF
>few|TRBV6-4|TRBJ2-1|.
TGTGCCAGCAGTGAACAGGCCGGGTCCTACAATGAGCAGTTCTTC
CASSEQAGSYNEQFF
>.|TRBV5-4|TRBJ1-5|.
TGTGCCAGCAGCTTGGACAGGGCCAATCAGCCCCAGCATTTT
CASSLDRANQPQHF
>.|TRBV6-6|TRBJ2-2|.
TGTGCCAGCAGTTACGGGCGGGGGAACACCGGGGAGCTGTTTTTT
CASSYGRGNTGELFF
>.|TRBV10-3|TRBJ1-1|.
TGTGCCATCAGTGAAAGGGGGATGGACACTGAAGCTTTCTTT
CAISERGMDTEAFF
>.|TRBV11-2|TRBJ2-3|TRBD2
TGTGCCAGCTTACCTAGCGGGAGGGCGGGAGATACGCAGTATTTT
CASLPSGRAGDTQYF
>.|TRBV10-3|TRBJ1-1|TRBD1
TGTGCCATCAAGGCCAGGGGGCAGGATGAAGCTTTCTTT
CAIKARGQDEAFF
>.|TRBV27|TRBJ2-5|TRBD2
TGTGCCAGCAGTTGGGCTAGCGGACAGACCCAGTACTTC
CASSWASGQTQYF
>once|TRBV7-8|TRBJ1-1|.
TGTGCCAGCAGCTTAGACGCGGGAAGGGGAACTGAAGCTTTCTTT
CASSLDAGRGTEAFF
>.|TRBV7-3|TRBJ2-2|.
TGTGCCAGCAGCCCCCCAGGGATTGACACCGGGGAGCTGTTTTTT
CASSPPGIDTGELFF
>few|TRBV29-1|TRBJ1-1|.
TGCAGCGTTGAATCTCGGGGGAACACTGAAGCTTTCTTT
CSVESRGNTEAFF
>.|TRBV30|TRBJ1-1|TRBD1
TGTGCCTGGGACAGGGGGCACACTGAAGCTTTCTTT
CAWDRGHTEAFF
>once|TRBV9|TRBJ2-2|TRBD2
TGTGCCAGCAGCGTCGGGACTAGCGGGAGGGCCGTGGGCGGGGAGCTGTTTTTT
CASSVGTSGRAVGGELFF